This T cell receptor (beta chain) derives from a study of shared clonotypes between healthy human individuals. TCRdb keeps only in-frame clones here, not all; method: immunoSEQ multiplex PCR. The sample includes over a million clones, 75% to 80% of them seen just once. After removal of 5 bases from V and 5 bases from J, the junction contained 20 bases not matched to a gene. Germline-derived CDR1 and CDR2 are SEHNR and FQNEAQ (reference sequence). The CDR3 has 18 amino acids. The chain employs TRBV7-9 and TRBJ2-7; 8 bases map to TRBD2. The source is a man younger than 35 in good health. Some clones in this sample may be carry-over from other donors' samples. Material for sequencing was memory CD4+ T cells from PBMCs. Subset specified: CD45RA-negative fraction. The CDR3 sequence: CASSNDGARSGSRNEQYF. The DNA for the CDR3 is TGTGCCAGCAGCAATGACGGGGCAAGGAGCGGGAGTCGGAACGAGCAGTACTTC.